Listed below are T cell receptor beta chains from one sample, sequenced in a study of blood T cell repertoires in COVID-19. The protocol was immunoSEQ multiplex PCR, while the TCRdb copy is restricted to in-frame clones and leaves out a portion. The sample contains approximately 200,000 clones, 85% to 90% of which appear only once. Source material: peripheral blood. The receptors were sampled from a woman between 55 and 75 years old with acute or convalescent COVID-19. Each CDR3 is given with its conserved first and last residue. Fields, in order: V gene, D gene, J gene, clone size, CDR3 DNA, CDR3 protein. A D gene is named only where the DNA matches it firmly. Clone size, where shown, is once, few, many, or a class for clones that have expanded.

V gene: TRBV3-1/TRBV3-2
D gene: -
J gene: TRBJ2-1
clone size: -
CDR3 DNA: TGTGCCAGCAGCCAACATCTAGAGAGAGGTAGAAGCGAGCAGTTCTTC
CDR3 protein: CASSQHLERGRSEQFF

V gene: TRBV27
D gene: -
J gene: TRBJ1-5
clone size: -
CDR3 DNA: TGTGCCAGCAGTTTAGCGGTCAATCAGCCCCAGCATTTT
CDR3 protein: CASSLAVNQPQHF

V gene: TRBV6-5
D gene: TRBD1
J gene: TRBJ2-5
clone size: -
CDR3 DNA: TGTGCCAGCAGGTGGGACAGGGGAGAGACCCAGTACTTC
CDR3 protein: CASRWDRGETQYF

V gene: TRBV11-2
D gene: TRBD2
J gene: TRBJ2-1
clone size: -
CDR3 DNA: TGTGCCAGCAGCCCCCTAGCGGGTCGAATGGGGAATGAGCAGTTCTTC
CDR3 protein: CASSPLAGRMGNEQFF

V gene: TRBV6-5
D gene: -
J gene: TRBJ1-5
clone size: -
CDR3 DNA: TGTGCCAGCAGTTGGACAGCCCGACAGCCCCAGCATTTT
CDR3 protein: CASSWTARQPQHF

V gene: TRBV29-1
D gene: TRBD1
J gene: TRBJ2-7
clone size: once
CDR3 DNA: TGCAGCGTTGCCCTCGTCCACAGGGGGAGTGGGTCCTACGAGCAGTACTTC
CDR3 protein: CSVALVHRGSGSYEQYF

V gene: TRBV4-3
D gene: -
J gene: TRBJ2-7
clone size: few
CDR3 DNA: TGCGCCAGCAGCCAAGACGGGACTCCCAGGGAGGAGCAGTACTTC
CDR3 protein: CASSQDGTPREEQYF

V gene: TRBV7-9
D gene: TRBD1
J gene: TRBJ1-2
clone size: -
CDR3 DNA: TGTGCCAGCAGCCCTACAGGACAGGGTTTGGGCTACACCTTC
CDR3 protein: CASSPTGQGLGYTF

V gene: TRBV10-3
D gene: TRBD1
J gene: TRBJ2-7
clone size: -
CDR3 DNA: TGTGCCACCGGACAGGGGGCTAGTACGGCAGCCTACGAGCAGTACTTC
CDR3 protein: CATGQGASTAAYEQYF

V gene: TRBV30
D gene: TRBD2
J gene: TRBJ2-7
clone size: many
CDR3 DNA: TGTGCCTGGCGAACTAGCGGGGGGAGTTACGAGCAGTACTTC
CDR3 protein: CAWRTSGGSYEQYF

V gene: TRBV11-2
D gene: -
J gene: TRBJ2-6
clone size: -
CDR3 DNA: TGTGCCAGCAGCTCCCTCTCTGGGGCCAACGTCCTGACTTTC
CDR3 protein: CASSSLSGANVLTF

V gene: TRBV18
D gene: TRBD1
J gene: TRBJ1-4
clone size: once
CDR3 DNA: TGTGCCAGCTCACCGGACAGGGGGAATGAAAAACTGTTTTTT
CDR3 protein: CASSPDRGNEKLFF

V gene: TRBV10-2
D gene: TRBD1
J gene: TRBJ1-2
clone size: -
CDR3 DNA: TGCGCCAGCAGTGAGTGGGCCGCAGGGGGGTATGGCTACACCTTC
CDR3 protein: CASSEWAAGGYGYTF

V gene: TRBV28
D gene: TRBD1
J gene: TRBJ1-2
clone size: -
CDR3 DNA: TGTGCCAGCAGTTTAGGACAGGGGGTAGTCGGGGGCTACACCTTC
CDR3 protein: CASSLGQGVVGGYTF

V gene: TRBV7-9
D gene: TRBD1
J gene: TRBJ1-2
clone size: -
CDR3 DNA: TGTGCCAGCAGCTTAGGAACGGGACAGGACCTCTATGGCTACACCTTC
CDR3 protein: CASSLGTGQDLYGYTF

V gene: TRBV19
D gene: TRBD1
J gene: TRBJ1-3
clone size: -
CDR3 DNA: TGTGCCAGTAATATTCAGGGGGCCCGATTCTCTGGAAACACCATATATTTT
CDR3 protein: CASNIQGARFSGNTIYF

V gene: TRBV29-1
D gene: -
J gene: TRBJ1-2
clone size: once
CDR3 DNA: TGCAGCGCCGGGTCGGGGGGAAGGGACTATGGCTACACCTTC
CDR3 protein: CSAGSGGRDYGYTF